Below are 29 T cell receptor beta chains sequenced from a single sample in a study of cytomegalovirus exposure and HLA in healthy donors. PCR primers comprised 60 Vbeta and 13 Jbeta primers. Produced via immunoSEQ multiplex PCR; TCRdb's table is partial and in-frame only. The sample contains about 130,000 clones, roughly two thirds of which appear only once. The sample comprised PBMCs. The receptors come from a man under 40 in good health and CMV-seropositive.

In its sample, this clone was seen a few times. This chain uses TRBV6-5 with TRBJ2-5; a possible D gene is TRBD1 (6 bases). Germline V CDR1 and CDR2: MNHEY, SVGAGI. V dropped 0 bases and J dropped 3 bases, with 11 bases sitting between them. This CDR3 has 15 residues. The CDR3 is CASSYSPRTEETQYF. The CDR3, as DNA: TGTGCCAGCAGTTACTCCCCCAGGACAGAAGAGACCCAGTACTTC.

The CDR3 sequence: CSVETGEETQYF. The DNA for the CDR3 is TGCAGCGTTGAAACAGGGGAGGAGACCCAGTACTTC. The chain recombines TRBV29-1 with TRBJ2-5; TRBD1 matches 7 bases. CDR3 length: 12 amino acids. V was clipped by 2 bases and J by 5 bases; unmatched bases: 2. Germline lookup yields CDR1 SQVTM and CDR2 ANQGSEA.

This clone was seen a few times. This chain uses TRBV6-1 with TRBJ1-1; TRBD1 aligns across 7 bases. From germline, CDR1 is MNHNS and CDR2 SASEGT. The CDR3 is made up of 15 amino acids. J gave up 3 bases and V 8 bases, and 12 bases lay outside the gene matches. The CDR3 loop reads CASVEGGVFDTEAFF. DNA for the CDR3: TGTGCCAGCGTTGAAGGGGGCGTTTTTGACACTGAAGCTTTCTTT.

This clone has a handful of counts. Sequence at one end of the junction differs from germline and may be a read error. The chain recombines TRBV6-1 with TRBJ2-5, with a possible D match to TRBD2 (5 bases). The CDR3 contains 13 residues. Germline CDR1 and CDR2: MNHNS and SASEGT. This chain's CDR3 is CASDGLRQGTQYF. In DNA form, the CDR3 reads TGTGCCAGCGATGGACTGCGCCAAGGGACCCAGTACTTC.

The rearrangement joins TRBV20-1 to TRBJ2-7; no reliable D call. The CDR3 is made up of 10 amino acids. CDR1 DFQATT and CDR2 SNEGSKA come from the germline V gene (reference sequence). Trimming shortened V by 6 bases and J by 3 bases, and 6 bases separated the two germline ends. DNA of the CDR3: TGCAGTGCCCCCCGCTACGAGCAGTACTTC. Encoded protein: CSAPRYEQYF.

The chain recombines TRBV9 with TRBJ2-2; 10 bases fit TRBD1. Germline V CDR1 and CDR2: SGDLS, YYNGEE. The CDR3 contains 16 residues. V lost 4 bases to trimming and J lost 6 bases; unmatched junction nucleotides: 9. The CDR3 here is CASSPGTGALSGELFF. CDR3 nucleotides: TGTGCCAGCAGCCCTGGGACAGGGGCCTTATCCGGGGAGCTGTTTTTT.

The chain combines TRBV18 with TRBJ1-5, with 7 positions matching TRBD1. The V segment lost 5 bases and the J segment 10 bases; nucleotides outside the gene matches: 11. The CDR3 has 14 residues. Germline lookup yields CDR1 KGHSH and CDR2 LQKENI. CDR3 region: CASSGTRGDGPQHF. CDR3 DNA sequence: TGTGCCAGCTCAGGAACCAGGGGGGACGGACCCCAGCATTTT.

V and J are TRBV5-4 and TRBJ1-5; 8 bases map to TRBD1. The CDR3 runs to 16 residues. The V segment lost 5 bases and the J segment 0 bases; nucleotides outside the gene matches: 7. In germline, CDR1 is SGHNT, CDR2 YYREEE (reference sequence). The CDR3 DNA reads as TGTGCCAGCAGTTACTCTACAGGGGGTAGCAATCAGCCCCAGCATTTT. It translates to CASSYSTGGSNQPQHF.

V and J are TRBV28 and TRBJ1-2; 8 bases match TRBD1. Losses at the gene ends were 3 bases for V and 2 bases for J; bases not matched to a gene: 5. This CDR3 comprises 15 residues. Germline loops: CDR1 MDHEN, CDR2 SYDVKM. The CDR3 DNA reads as TGTGCCAGCAGTTTGGGGACAGGTTTGAACTATGGCTACACCTTC. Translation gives CASSLGTGLNYGYTF.

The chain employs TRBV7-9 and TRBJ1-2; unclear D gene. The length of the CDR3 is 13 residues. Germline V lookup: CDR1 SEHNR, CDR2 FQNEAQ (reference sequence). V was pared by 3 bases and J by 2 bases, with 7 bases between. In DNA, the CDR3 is TGTGCCAGCAGCTTGGCGGGGAACTATGGCTACACCTTC. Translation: CASSLAGNYGYTF.

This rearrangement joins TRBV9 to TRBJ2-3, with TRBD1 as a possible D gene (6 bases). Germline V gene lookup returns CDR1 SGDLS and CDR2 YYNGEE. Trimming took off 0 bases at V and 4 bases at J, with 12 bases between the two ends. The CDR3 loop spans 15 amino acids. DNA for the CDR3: TGTGCCAGCAGCGTAGGGGGGCTAATGGCAGATACGCAGTATTTT. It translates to CASSVGGLMADTQYF.

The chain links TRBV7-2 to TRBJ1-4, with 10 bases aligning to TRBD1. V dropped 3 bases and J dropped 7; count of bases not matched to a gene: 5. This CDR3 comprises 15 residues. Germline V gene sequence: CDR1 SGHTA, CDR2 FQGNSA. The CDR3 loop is CASSLRGTGAEKLFF. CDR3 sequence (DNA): TGTGCCAGCAGCTTGCGCGGGACAGGGGCTGAAAAACTGTTTTTT.

This chain's CDR3 is CASSEGGFSYNEQFF. The CDR3, as DNA: TGTGCCAGCAGTGAGGGAGGGTTCTCCTACAATGAGCAGTTCTTC. This chain links TRBV25-1 with TRBJ2-1, with 7 bases lining up with TRBD2. The CDR3 has 15 amino acids. The trim removed 3 bases at V and 0 bases at J, leaving 2 bases unmatched. Germline CDR1 is MGHDK and CDR2 is SYGVNS.

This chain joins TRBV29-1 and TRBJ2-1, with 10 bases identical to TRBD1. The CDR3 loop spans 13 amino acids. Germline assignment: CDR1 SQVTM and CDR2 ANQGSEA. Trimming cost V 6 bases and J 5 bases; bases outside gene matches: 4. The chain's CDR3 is CSVWDRGHNEQFF. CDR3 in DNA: TGCAGCGTGTGGGACAGGGGACACAATGAGCAGTTCTTC.

CDR3 amino acids: CASSSDRDDYGYTF. DNA for the CDR3: TGTGCCAGCAGTTCTGACAGGGACGACTATGGCTACACCTTC. This sequence joins TRBV28 and TRBJ1-2, with 7 bases aligning to TRBD1. Germline V lookup: CDR1 MDHEN, CDR2 SYDVKM. With 4 bases clipped from V and 3 bases from J, the junction kept 5 bases outside the gene matches. This CDR3 has 14 residues.

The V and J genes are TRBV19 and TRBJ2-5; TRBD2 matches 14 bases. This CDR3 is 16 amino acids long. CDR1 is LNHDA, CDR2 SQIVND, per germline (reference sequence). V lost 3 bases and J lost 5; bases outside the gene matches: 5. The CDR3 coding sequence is TGTGCCAGTAGTATCGGGACTAGCGGGAGTGGTGAGACCCAGTACTTC. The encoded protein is CASSIGTSGSGETQYF.

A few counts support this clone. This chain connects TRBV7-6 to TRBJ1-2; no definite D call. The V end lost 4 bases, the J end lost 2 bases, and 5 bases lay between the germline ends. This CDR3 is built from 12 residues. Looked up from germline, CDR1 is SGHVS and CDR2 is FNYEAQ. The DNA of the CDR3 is TGTGCCAGCAGCTCCTCGAACTATGGCTACACCTTC. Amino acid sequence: CASSSSNYGYTF. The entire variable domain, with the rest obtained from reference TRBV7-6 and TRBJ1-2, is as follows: GAGVSQSPRYKVTKRGQDVALRCDPISGHVSLYWYRQALGQGPEFLTYFNYEAQQDKSGLPNDRFSAERPEGSISTLTIQRTEQRDSAMYRCASSSSNYGYTFGSGTRLTVV.

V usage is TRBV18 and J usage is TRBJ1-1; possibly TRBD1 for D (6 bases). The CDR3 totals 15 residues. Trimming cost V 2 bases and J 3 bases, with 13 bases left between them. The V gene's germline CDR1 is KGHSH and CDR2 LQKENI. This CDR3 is CASSPSPAGDTEAFF. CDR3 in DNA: TGTGCCAGCTCACCAAGCCCCGCAGGGGACACTGAAGCTTTCTTT.

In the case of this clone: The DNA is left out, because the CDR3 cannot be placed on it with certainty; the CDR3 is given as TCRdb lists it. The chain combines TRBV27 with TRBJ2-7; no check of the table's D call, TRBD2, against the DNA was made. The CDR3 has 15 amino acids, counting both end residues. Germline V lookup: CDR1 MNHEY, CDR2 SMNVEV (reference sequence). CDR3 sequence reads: CASSLEREKRDEQYF.

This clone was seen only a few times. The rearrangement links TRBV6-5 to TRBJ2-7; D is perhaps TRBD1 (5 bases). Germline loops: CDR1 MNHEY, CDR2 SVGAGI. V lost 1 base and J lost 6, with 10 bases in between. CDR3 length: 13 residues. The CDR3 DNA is TGTGCCAGCAGTTACTATCAGGGAAGCGAGCAGTACTTC. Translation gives CASSYYQGSEQYF.

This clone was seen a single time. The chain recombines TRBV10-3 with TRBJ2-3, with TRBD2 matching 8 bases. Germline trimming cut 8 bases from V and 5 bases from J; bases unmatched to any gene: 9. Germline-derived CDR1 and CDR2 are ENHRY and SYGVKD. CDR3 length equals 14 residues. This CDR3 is CAIGQTSEGDTQYF. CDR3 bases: TGTGCCATCGGGCAGACTAGCGAAGGAGATACGCAGTATTTT.

CDR3 DNA: TGTGCCAGCAGCGTTGGACAGGGGTTCTATGGCTACACCTTC. This sequence encodes CASSVGQGFYGYTF. The chain uses TRBV9 and TRBJ1-2; 9 bases are shared with TRBD1. After removal of 2 bases from V and 4 bases from J, the junction contained 3 bases not matched to a gene. The CDR3 extends over 14 amino acids. CDR1 and CDR2 (germline): SGDLS, YYNGEE.

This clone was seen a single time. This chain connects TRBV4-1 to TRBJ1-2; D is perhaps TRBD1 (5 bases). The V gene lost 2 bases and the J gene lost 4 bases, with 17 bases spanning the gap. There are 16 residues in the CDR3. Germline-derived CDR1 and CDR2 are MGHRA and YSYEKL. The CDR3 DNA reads TGCGCCAGCAGCCAAATCGCAGTCGGGGGTCTCTATGGCTACACCTTC. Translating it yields CASSQIAVGGLYGYTF.

CDR3 sequence: CASSQQGRADTQYF. In DNA, the CDR3 is TGTGCCAGCTCACAACAGGGTCGAGCAGATACGCAGTATTTT. V usage is TRBV18 and J usage is TRBJ2-3; a weak D match, TRBD1 (6 bases). In germline, CDR1 is KGHSH, CDR2 LQKENI. V gave up 4 bases and J gave up 4 bases, with 12 bases separating them. This CDR3 region has 14 residues. The entire variable domain, with the rest obtained from reference TRBV18 and TRBJ2-3, is as follows: NAGVMQNPRHLVRRRGQEARLRCSPMKGHSHVYWYRQLPEEGLKFMVYLQKENIIDESGMPKERFSAEFPKEGPSILRIQQVVRGDSAAYFCASSQQGRADTQYFGPGTRLTVL.

CDR3 loop: CATSRTAGGRTYNEQFF. The DNA for the CDR3 is TGTGCCACCAGCAGAACAGCGGGAGGCCGAACCTACAATGAGCAGTTCTTC. The rearrangement links TRBV15 to TRBJ2-1, with 9 bases identical to TRBD2. Germline V gives CDR1 LNHNV, CDR2 YYDKDF (reference sequence). Trimming took 2 bases from V and 2 from J; bases not matched to a gene: 7. This CDR3 spans 17 amino acids.

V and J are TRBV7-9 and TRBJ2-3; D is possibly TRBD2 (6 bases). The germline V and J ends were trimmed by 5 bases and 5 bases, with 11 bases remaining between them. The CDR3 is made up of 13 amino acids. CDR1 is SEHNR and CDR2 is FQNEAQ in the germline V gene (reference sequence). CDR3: CASSPRRGDTQYF. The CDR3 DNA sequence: TGTGCCAGCAGCCCCCGGCGGGGAGATACGCAGTATTTT.

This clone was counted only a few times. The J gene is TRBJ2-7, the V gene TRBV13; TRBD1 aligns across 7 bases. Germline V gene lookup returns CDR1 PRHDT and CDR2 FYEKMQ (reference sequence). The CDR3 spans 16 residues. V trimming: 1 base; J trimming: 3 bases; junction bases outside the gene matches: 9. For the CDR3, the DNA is TGTGCCAGCAGCTTAGTTTGGGGCAGGGGGATCTACGAGCAGTACTTC. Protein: CASSLVWGRGIYEQYF.

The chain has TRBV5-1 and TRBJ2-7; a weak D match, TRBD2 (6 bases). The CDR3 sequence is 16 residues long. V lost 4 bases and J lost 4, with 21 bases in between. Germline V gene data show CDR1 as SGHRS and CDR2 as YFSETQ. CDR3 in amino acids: CASSLYLASVGYEQYF. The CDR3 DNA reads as TGCGCCAGCAGCCTTTATCTGGCTAGCGTAGGGTACGAGCAGTACTTC.

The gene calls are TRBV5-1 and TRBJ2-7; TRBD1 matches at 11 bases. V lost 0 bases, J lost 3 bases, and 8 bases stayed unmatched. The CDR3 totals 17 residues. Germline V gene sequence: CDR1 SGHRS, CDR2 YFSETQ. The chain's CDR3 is CASSLGTGGYPFYEQYF. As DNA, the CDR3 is TGCGCCAGCAGCTTGGGGACAGGGGGCTATCCCTTCTACGAGCAGTACTTC.